Described below is a single T cell receptor beta chain sequence and its context. The target antigen is unknown. These data originate in a study of T cell responses to AZD1222 COVID-19 vaccine. General study results and limits: Seropositivity was recorded at baseline in only 6 or 7 AZD1222 recipients. Mostly white British, mostly female donors; authors suggested clonal diversity may be underestimated. The CD4 TCRs associated with vaccination extended across spike and predominated at 160-218 and 743-854.

CDR1 and CDR2 (germline): SGHAT, FQNNGV. V was clipped by 5 bases and J by 2 bases, with 12 bases between them. This CDR3 is 14 amino acids long. Some clones are missing from TCRdb's copy, which holds only in-frame ones; the method was immunoSEQ multiplex PCR. The sample holds more than 95,000 clones; 80% to 90% are singletons and the top ten take more than 20%. The chain couples TRBV11-2 to TRBJ1-2; D is ambiguous. This TCR came from an adult in good health. This material consisted of peripheral blood, taken on day 0 of AZD1222 vaccination. CDR3 coding DNA: TGTGCCAGCAGCCCGCTTCGGATGAACTATGGCTACACCTTC. Translated, it gives CASSPLRMNYGYTF. Together with reference TRBV11-2 and TRBJ1-2, the CDR3 gives the full variable domain: EAGVAQSPRYKIIEKRQSVAFWCNPISGHATLYWYQQILGQGPKLLIQFQNNGVVDDSQLPKDRFSAERLKGVDSTLKIQPAKLEDSAVYLCASSPLRMNYGYTFGSGTRLTVV.